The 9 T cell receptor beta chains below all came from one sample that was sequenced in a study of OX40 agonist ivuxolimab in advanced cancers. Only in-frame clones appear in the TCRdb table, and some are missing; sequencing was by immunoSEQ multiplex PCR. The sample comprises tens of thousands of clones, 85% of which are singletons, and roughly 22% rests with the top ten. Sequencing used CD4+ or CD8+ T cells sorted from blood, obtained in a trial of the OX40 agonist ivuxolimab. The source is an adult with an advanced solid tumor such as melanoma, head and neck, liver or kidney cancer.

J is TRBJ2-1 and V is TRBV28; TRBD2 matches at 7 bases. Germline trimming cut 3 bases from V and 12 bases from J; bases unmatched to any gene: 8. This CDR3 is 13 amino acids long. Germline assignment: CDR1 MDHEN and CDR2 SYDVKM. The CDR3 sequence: CASSFRGGERQFF. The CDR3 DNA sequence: TGTGCCAGCAGTTTCCGTGGGGGGGAGAGGCAGTTCTTC.

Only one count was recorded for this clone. The CDR3 DNA follows: TGTGCCAGCAGTCCTTTCCAAGGGAACACTGAAGCTTTCTTT. Translated, it gives CASSPFQGNTEAFF. The genes are TRBV27 and TRBJ1-1; D gene unclear. This CDR3 has 14 amino acids. Germline CDR1 reads MNHEY; CDR2 reads SMNVEV (reference sequence). Between the trimmed V and J ends, which lost 5 bases and 1 base, there was a span of 11 bases.

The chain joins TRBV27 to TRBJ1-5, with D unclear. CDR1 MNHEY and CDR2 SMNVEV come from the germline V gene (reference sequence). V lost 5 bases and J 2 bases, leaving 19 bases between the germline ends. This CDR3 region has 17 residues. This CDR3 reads CASSPVVTETRNQPQHF. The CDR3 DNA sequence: TGTGCCAGCAGTCCCGTTGTGACCGAAACTCGCAATCAGCCCCAGCATTTT.

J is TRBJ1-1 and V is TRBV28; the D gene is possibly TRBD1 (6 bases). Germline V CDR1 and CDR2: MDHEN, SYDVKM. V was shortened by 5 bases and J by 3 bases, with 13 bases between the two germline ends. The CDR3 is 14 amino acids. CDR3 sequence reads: CASSLPGQYTEAFF. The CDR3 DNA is TGTGCCAGCAGTCTACCAGGACAGTACACTGAAGCTTTCTTT.

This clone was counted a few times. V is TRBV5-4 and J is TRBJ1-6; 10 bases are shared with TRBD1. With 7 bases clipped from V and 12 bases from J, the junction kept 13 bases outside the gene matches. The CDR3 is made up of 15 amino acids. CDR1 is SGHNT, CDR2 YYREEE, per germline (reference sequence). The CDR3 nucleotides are TGTGCCAGCTCTCCCTGGGGACAGGGGATCCGACCCCTCCACTTT. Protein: CASSPWGQGIRPLHF.

CDR3 coding DNA: TGTGCCAGCTCACCACAGGGCTCGACTAGCTCCTACAATGAGCAGTTCTTC. This translates into CASSPQGSTSSYNEQFF. The V and J genes are TRBV18 and TRBJ2-1, with D perhaps matching TRBD2 (6 bases). This CDR3 is 17 amino acids long. The V and J ends lost 1 base and 0 bases respectively, with 13 bases between them. Germline CDR1 KGHSH, CDR2 LQKENI.

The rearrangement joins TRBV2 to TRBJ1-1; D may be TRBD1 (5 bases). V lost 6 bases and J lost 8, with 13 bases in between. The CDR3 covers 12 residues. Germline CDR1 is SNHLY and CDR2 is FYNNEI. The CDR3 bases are TGTGCCAGCAGCGATTTAAACAGGGAAGCTTTCTTT. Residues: CASSDLNREAFF.

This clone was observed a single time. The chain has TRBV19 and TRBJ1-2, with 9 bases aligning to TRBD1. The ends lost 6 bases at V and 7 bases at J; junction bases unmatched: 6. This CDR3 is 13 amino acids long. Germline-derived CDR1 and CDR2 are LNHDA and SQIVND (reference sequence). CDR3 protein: CASRVQGAAGYTF. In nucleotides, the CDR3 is TGTGCCAGTAGGGTACAGGGGGCCGCTGGCTACACCTTC.

The CDR3 is CASSENPGGSGYTF. CDR3 coding DNA: TGTGCCAGCAGTGAAAATCCAGGGGGCAGTGGCTACACCTTC. The gene calls are TRBV6-4 and TRBJ1-2; TRBD1 matches at 8 bases. The germline V gene has CDR1 MRHNA and CDR2 SNTAGT. The CDR3 spans 14 residues. V dropped 3 bases and J dropped 7; count of bases not matched to a gene: 7.